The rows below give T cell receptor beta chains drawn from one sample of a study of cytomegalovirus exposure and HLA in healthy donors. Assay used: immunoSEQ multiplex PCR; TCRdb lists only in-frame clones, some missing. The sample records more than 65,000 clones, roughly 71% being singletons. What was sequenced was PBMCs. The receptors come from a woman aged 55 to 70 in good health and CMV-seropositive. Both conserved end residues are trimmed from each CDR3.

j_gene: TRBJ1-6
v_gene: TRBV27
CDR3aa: ASSFGTGGSPLH

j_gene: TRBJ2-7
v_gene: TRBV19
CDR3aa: ASSDRSTYYEQY

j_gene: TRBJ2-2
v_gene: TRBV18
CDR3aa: ASSPQSGETGELF

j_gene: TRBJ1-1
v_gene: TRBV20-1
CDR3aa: SSTGNTEAF

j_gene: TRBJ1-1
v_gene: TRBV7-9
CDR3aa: ASSSTDRNTEAF

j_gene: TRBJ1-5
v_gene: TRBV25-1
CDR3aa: ASSESAGVNQPQH

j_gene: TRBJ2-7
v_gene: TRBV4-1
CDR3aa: ASSHLGRGKYEQY

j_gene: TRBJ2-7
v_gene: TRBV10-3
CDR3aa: AIGSSGTGGYEQY

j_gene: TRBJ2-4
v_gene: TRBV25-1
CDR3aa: ASSEYGQGPNIQY

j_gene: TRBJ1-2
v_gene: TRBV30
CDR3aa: AWSPQGLYGYT

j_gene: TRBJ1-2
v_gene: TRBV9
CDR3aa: ASSPSSVQGRGYT

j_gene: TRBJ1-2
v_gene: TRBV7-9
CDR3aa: ASSYRDSYGYT

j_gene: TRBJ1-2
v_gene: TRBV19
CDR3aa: ASSQTGTDNYGYT

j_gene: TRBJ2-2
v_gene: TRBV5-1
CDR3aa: ASSLQGADTGELF

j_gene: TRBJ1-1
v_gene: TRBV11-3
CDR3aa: ASSLGGRAEAF

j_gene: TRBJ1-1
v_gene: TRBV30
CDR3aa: AWSVSQNTEAF

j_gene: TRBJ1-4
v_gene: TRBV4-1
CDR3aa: ASSQGEGRYEKLF

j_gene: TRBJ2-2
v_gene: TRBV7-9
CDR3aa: ASSGQVPTPGELF

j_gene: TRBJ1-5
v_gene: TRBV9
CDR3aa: ASSAGQGREQPQH

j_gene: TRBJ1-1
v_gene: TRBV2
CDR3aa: ASARGRGTEAF

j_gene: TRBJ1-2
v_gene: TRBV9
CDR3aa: ASSVDVFLYGYT

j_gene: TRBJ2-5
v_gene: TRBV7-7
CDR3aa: ASSPENRVWETQY

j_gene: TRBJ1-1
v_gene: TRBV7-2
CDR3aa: ASSQIGRGEAF

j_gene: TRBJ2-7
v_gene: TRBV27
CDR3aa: ASKQGASRQY

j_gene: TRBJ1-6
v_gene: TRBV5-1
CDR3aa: ASSLGGQTYNSPLH

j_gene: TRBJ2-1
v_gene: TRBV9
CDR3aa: ASSTAEEQF

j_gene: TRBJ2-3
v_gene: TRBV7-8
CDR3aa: ASRRTGTDTQY

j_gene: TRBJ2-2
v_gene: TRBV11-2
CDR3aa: ASSAMGSGELF

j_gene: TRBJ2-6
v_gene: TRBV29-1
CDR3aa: SVGRANVLT

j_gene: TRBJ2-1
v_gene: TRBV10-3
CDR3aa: AISTGKSGSEQF

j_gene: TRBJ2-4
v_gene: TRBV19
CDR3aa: ASSIDWQATVQY

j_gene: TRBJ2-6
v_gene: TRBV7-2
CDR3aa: ASSLRWATSGANVLT

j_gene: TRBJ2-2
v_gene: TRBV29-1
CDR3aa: SVPSGRSGGELF

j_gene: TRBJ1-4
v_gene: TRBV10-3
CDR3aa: AISESTYRGEKLF

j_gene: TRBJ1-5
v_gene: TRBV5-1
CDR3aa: ASSPGGGQYQPQH

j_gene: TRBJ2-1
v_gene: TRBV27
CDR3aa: ASSLRPIRRSSYNEQF

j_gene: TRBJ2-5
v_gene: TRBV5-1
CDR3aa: ASSQDRVVSGQTQY

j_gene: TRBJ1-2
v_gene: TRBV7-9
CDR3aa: ASSPTAGGNYGYT

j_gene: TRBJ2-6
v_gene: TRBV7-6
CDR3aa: ASSQNSGANVLT

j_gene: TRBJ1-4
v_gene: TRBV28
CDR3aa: ASTRYSAPRGEKLF